The clone carrying this T cell receptor (beta chain) has just a few counts. Donors were systemically healthy Caucasian individuals from Russia aged roughly 6 to 95 years. This specimen belongs to a study of blood T cells in healthy people across ages. As for the study in general: About one barcoded beta molecule was captured per two T cells (by template switching).

Through a sample-barcoded 5' primer and a J-beta primer mix, a second PCR was run for roughly 6 to 11 cycles. Tagging of each cDNA molecule was performed by a template-switch adaptor with 12 random nucleotides. TCRdb reprocessed the 5' RACE reads via MiXCR and lists one record per CDR3 protein. The repertoire includes over a million distinct CDR3 sequences, 35% to 55% of them detected once, and approximately 17% sits in the top ten. CDR1 and CDR2 from the germline V gene are SGDLS and YYNGEE. CDR3 length: 12 residues. V and J are TRBV9 and TRBJ2-5; 9 bases fit TRBD2. The end of the DNA aligns better with TRBJ2-7, so the J call may be wrong. Sequencing input: blood. This TCR was sampled from a woman aged 55-69 years in good health. The CDR3 loop is CASNSGRYEQYF. CDR3 nucleotide sequence: TGTGCCAGCAATAGCGGGAGATACGAGCAGTACTTC.